This T cell receptor beta chain was sequenced for a study of T cell clonality in common variable immunodeficiency. Measured with immunoSEQ multiplex PCR; TCRdb has only the in-frame clones, and not every one. The data show about 29,000 clones, with none appearing a single time. This clone was detected many times. With the read ending 3 residues before the CDR3 end, the germline J gene is used to fill in that end. The V gene lost 8 bases and the J gene lost 2 bases, with 24 bases spanning the gap. CDR1 is GTSNPN and CDR2 is SVGIG in the germline V gene (reference sequence). This CDR3 is 16 amino acids long.

Sequencing used peripheral blood mononuclear cells. The sequence was obtained from a person aged 18-70 years in good health. The chain links TRBV30 to TRBJ1-1; D remains unclear. The covered CDR3 bases are TGTGCCCTACGGAGGGTTGTAGCGGTGATCAACACTGAA. Translation gives CALRRVVAVINTE. The entire CDR3 protein reads CALRRVVAVINTEAFF.